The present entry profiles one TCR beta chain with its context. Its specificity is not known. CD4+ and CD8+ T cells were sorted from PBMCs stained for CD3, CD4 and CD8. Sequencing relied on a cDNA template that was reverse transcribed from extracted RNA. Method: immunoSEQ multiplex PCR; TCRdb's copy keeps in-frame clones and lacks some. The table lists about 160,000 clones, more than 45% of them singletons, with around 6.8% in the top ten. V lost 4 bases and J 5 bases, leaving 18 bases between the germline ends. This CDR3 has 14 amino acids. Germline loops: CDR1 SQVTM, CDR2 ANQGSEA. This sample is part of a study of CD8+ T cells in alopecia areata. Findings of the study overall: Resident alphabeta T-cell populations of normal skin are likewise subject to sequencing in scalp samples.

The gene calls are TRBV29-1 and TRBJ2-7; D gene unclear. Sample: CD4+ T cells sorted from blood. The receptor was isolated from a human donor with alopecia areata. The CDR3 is CSVGVGSDKDEQYF. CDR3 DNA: TGCAGCGTTGGAGTGGGGTCCGATAAGGACGAGCAGTACTTC.